This record covers a single TCR beta chain. This entry is derived from a study of blood T cell repertoires in COVID-19. Across the whole study: Samples taken during acute and convalescent COVID-19 were collected in the United States, Italy and Spain. T cells, B-cell-depleted T cells, or PBMCs supplied cDNA or gDNA.

V was clipped by 7 bases and J by 1 base, with 10 bases between them. This CDR3 has 13 amino acids. How the authors handled the data: Amplifying reference gene primers gave estimates of nucleated cell counts. The protocol was immunoSEQ multiplex PCR, while the TCRdb copy is restricted to in-frame clones and leaves out a portion. For V, J and clone size, that table is used; D and trimming come from the DNA. The sample consists of 260,000 or so clones, around four fifths of them appearing once. The sample comprised peripheral blood. The sequence came from a man older than 75 with acute or convalescent COVID-19. The chain links TRBV12-3 or TRBV12-4 to TRBJ2-5, with D possibly matching TRBD1 (5 bases). CDR3 sequence: CASTQGIQETQYF. CDR3 nucleotide sequence: TGTGCCAGCACCCAGGGAATCCAAGAGACCCAGTACTTC.